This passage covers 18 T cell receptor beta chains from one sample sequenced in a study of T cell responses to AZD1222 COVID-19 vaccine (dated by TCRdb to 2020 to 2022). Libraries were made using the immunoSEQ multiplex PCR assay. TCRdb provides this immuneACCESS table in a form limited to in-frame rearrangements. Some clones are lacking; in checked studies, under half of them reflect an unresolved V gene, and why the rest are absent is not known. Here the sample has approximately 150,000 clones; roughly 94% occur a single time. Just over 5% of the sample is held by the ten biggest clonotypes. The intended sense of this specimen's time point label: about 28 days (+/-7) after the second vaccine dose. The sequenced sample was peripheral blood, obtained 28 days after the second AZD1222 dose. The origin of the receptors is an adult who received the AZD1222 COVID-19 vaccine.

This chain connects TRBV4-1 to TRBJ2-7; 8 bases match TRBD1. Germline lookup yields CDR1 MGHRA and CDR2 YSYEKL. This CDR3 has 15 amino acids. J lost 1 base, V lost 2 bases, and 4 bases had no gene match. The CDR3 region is CASSQPGQASYEQYF. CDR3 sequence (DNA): TGCGCCAGCAGCCAACCGGGACAGGCATCCTACGAGCAGTACTTC.

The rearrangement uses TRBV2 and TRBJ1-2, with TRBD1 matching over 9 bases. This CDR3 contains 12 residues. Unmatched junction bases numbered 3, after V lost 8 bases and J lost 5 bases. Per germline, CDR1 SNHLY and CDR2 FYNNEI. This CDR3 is CASAGTGYGYTF. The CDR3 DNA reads TGTGCCAGCGCCGGGACAGGGTATGGCTACACCTTC. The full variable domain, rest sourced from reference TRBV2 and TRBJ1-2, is EPEVTQTPSHQVTQMGQEVILRCVPISNHLYFYWYRQILGQKVEFLVSFYNNEISEKSEIFDDQFSVERPDGSNFTLKIRSTKLEDSAMYFCASAGTGYGYTFGSGTRLTVV.

The CDR3 bases are TGTGCCAGTAGGGGACAGAGCACAGATACGCAGTATTTT. It codes for CASRGQSTDTQYF. The chain joins TRBV19 to TRBJ2-3; 7 bases align to TRBD1. V trimming: 6 bases; J trimming: 0 bases; junction bases outside the gene matches: 0. Germline lookup yields CDR1 LNHDA and CDR2 SQIVND (reference sequence). This CDR3 has 13 amino acids.

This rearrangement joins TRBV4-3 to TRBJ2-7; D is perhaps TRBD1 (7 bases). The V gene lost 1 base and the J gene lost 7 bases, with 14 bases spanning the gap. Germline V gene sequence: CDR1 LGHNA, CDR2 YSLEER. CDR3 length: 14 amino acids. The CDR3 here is CASSQVATGREQYF. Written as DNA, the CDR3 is TGCGCCAGCAGCCAAGTGGCGACAGGGAGGGAGCAGTACTTC.

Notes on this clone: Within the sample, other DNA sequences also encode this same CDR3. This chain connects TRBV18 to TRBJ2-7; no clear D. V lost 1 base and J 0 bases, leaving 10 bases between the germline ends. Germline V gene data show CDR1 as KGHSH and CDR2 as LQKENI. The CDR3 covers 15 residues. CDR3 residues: CASSPRPADSYEQYF. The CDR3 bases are TGTGCCAGCTCACCACGTCCAGCCGACTCCTACGAGCAGTACTTC.

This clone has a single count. In DNA, the CDR3 is TGTGCCAGCAGCCCTAGGACAGGGCTTTCGGGAAACACCATATATTTT. Residues: CASSPRTGLSGNTIYF. This chain connects TRBV7-2 to TRBJ1-3; 8 nucleotides agree with TRBD1. This CDR3 spans 16 amino acids. V dropped 5 bases and J dropped 4; count of bases not matched to a gene: 10. Germline V gene sequence: CDR1 SGHTA, CDR2 FQGNSA.

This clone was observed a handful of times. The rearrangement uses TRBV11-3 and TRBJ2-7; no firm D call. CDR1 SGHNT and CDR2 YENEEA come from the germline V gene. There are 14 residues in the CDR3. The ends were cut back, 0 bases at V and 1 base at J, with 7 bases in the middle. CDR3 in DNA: TGTGCCAGCAGCTTAGATGGGAATTCCTACGAGCAGTACTTC. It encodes CASSLDGNSYEQYF.

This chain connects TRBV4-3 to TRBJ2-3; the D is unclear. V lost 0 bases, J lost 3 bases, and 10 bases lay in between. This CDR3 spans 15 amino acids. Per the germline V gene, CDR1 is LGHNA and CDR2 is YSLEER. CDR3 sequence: CASSQDYVRTDTQYF. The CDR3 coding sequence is TGCGCCAGCAGCCAAGATTACGTGAGGACAGATACGCAGTATTTT.

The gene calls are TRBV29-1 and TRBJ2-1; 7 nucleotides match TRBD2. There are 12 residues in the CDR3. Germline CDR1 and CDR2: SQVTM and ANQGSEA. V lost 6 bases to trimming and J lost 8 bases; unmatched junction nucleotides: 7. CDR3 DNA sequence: TGCAGCGTAGCGGGGTATCGGGATGAGCAGTTCTTC. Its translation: CSVAGYRDEQFF.

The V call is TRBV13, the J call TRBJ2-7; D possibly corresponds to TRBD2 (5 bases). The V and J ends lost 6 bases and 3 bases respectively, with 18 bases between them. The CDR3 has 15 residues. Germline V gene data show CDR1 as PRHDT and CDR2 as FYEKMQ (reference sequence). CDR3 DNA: TGTGCCAGCAGTGCGGGCGGTGCCTTGGGCTACGAGCAGTACTTC. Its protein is CASSAGGALGYEQYF.

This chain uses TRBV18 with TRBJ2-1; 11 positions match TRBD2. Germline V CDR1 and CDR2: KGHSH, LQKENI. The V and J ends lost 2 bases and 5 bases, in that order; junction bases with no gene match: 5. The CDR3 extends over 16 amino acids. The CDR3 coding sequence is TGTGCCAGCTCACCATTACTAGCGGGAGAAAACAATGAGCAGTTCTTC. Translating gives CASSPLLAGENNEQFF. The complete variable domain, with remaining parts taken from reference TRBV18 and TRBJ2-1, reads NAGVMQNPRHLVRRRGQEARLRCSPMKGHSHVYWYRQLPEEGLKFMVYLQKENIIDESGMPKERFSAEFPKEGPSILRIQQVVRGDSAAYFCASSPLLAGENNEQFFGPGTRLTVL.

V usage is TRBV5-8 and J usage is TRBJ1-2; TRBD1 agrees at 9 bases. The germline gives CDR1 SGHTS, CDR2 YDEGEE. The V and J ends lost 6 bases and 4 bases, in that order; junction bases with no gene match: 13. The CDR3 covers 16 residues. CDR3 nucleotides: TGTGCCAGCAACCTGGGACAGGGAGATTTTAGCTATGGCTACACCTTC. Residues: CASNLGQGDFSYGYTF.

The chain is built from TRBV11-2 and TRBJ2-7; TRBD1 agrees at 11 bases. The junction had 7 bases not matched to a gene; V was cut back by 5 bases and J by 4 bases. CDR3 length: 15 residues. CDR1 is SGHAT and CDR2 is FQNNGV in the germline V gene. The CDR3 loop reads CASSRRTGGSYEQYF. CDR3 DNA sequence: TGTGCCAGCAGCCGGCGGACAGGGGGCTCGTACGAGCAGTACTTC.

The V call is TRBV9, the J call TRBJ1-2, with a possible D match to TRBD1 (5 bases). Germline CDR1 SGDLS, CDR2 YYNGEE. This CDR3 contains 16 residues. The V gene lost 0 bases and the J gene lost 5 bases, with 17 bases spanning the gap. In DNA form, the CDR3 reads TGTGCCAGCAGCGTAGGGTCGTGGGACGTCCTTTATGGCTACACCTTC. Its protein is CASSVGSWDVLYGYTF.

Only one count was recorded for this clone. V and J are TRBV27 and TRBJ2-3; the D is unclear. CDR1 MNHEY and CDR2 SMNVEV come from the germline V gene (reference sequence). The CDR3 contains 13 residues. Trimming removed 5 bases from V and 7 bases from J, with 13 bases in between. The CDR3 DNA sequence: TGTGCCAGCAGTAACGGACCAGCCAATACGCAGTATTTT. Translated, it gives CASSNGPANTQYF.

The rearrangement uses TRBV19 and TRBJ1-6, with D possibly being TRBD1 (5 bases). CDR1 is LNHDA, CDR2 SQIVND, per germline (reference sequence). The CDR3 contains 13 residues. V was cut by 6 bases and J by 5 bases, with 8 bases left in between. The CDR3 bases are TGTGCCAGTAGGACGGACAATAATTCACCCCTCCACTTT. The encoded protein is CASRTDNNSPLHF.

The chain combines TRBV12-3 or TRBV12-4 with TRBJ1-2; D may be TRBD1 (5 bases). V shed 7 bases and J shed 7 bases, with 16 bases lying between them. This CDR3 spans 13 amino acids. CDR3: CASTYGALPGYTF. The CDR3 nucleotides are TGTGCCAGCACTTACGGGGCCCTTCCTGGCTACACCTTC.

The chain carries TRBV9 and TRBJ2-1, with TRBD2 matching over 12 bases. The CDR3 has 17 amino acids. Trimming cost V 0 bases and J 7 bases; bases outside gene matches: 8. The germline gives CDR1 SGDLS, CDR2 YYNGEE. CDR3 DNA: TGTGCCAGCAGCGTAGGGACTAGCGGGATTTTTAGGAATGAGCAGTTCTTC. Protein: CASSVGTSGIFRNEQFF. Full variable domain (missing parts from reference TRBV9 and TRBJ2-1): DSGVTQTPKHLITATGQRVTLRCSPRSGDLSVYWYQQSLDQGLQFLIQYYNGEERAKGNILERFSAQQFPDLHSELNLSSLELGDSALYFCASSVGTSGIFRNEQFFGPGTRLTVL.